These 9 T cell receptor beta chains were sequenced from one sample in a study of identical twins. TCRdb processed the 5' RACE reads anew with MiXCR; each CDR3 protein has one entry. Counted here are about 100,000 distinct CDR3 sequences, 5.9% occurring once; the ten biggest clones make up about an eighth. Sequencing was performed on memory T cells sorted from blood. These receptor sequences come from a woman aged 45-59 years in good health.

This clonotype has a count of ten or more. The chain links TRBV20-1 to TRBJ2-2; unclear D gene. Germline V CDR1 and CDR2: DFQATT, SNEGSKA (reference sequence). This CDR3 region has 13 residues. V shed 6 bases and J shed 6 bases, with 14 bases lying between them. CDR3 region: CSAQSTYSGELFF. Written as DNA, the CDR3 is TGCAGTGCCCAGTCGACATATTCCGGGGAGCTGTTTTTT.

This clonotype has a count of ten or more. The gene calls are TRBV18 and TRBJ2-2; either TRBD1 or TRBD2 may fit D (5 bases each). This CDR3 comprises 15 residues. With 5 bases removed from V and 6 bases from J, the gap between germline ends came to 16 bases. Germline-derived CDR1 and CDR2 are KGHSH and LQKENI. CDR3 loop: CASSTRGPPAGELFF. The CDR3 DNA reads TGTGCCAGCTCAACACGGGGACCCCCTGCCGGGGAGCTGTTTTTT.

Ten or more counts support this clonotype. Mismatch with germline at one junction end may stem from a read error. The chain joins TRBV10-1 to TRBJ2-5; perhaps TRBD2 as D (6 bases). CDR1 WNHNN and CDR2 SYGVQD come from the germline V gene (reference sequence). The CDR3 contains 13 residues. The CDR3 sequence: CASSRDFQETQYF. CDR3 coding DNA: TGTGCCAGCTCGCGGGACTTCCAAGAGACCCAGTACTTC.

This clonotype was observed a few times. The chain carries TRBV5-1 and TRBJ1-1; D remains unclear. CDR3 length equals 16 residues. V was trimmed by 3 bases and J by 1 base, leaving 16 bases between them. The germline gives CDR1 SGHRS, CDR2 YFSETQ. The CDR3 DNA reads as TGCGCCAGCAGCTGGACCATTAGCGGCGGGAACACTGAAGCTTTCTTT. As protein: CASSWTISGGNTEAFF.

This clonotype was detected a few times. This chain connects TRBV10-2 to TRBJ1-1, with D possibly being TRBD1 (6 bases). Trimming stripped 2 bases from V and 8 bases from J, with 18 bases between. Looked up from germline, CDR1 is WSHSY and CDR2 is SAAADI. The CDR3 runs 15 residues. The chain's CDR3 is CASSETGRPTEEAFF. CDR3 DNA sequence: TGCGCCAGCAGTGAGACAGGGCGTCCAACGGAAGAAGCTTTCTTT.

This clonotype was recorded at least ten times. The rearrangement joins TRBV5-1 to TRBJ1-5, with TRBD1 as a possible D gene (5 bases). The germline V gene encodes CDR1 SGHRS and CDR2 YFSETQ. Trimming left V 4 bases short and J 4 bases short, with 36 bases between. This CDR3 region has 22 residues. In nucleotides, the CDR3 is TGCGCCAGCAGCCTCACTCATCACGGGAGACAATCGATTTGGGGGACTAATCAGCCCCAGCATTTT. Translation gives CASSLTHHGRQSIWGTNQPQHF.

This clonotype occurred a few times. The CDR3 DNA sequence: TGTGCCAGCAGTTACGGACCGACTGAAGCTTTCTTT. Translation: CASSYGPTEAFF. V gene TRBV6-6 combines with J gene TRBJ1-1; D gene ambiguous. This CDR3 has 12 amino acids. V lost 2 bases, J lost 5 bases, and 6 bases lay in between. In germline, CDR1 is MNHNY, CDR2 SVGAGI (reference sequence).

This clonotype was found many times. The chain recombines TRBV5-1 with TRBJ1-4; TRBD1 might be the D (6 bases). The V end lost 1 base, the J end lost 5 bases, and 9 bases lay between the germline ends. The CDR3 has 14 residues. Germline loops: CDR1 SGHRS, CDR2 YFSETQ. The CDR3 coding sequence is TGCGCCAGCAGCTTGCAGGGGACCAATGAAAAACTGTTTTTT. It specifies CASSLQGTNEKLFF.

The table lists this clonotype with a few counts. The CDR3 loop reads CASKPLAGLSTDTQYF. The CDR3 bases are TGTGCCAGCAAACCCCTCGCGGGACTTAGCACAGATACGCAGTATTTT. The chain is built from TRBV6-6 and TRBJ2-3; D is perhaps TRBD2 (6 bases). This CDR3 region has 16 residues. Germline V gene sequence: CDR1 MNHNY, CDR2 SVGAGI (reference sequence). V dropped 7 bases and J dropped 0 bases, with 17 bases sitting between them.